The clone carrying this T cell receptor (beta chain) was observed a handful of times. From the 5' RACE reads, TCRdb called clonotypes with MiXCR, one entry per CDR3 protein. The sample has roughly 250,000 distinct CDR3 sequences, roughly 15% seen once. This record comes from a study of T-cell memory formation after mild COVID-19. Sequenced sample: PBMCs or a T cell subset sorted from them (not recorded which). The sequence was obtained from a man in his late teens or twenties who had mild COVID-19 (a few samples of this study predate the infection). Cell type and time point are not known.

The CDR3 reads CSARVHGEGNQPQHF. CDR3 coding DNA: TGCAGTGCTAGAGTCCATGGGGAGGGCAATCAGCCCCAGCATTTT. The chain combines TRBV20-1 with TRBJ1-5; D gene ambiguous. Looked up from germline, CDR1 is DFQATT and CDR2 is SNEGSKA (reference sequence). Trimming left V 1 base short and J 2 bases short, with 12 bases between. The CDR3 runs to 15 residues.